This T cell receptor beta chain was captured by sequencing in a study of OX40 agonist ivuxolimab in advanced cancers. Measured with immunoSEQ multiplex PCR; TCRdb has only the in-frame clones, and not every one. The repertoire holds 35,000 to 40,000 clones, with approximately 82% as singletons. As for this clone: Other nucleotide sequences in the sample specify the same CDR3.

Trimming removed 5 bases at V and 2 bases at J, with 7 bases between. The CDR3 is 13 amino acids. Germline-derived CDR1 and CDR2 are SNHLY and FYNNEI. The material was CD4+ or CD8+ T cells sorted from blood, obtained in a trial of the OX40 agonist ivuxolimab. V usage is TRBV2 and J usage is TRBJ1-3, with D uncertain. This TCR was recovered from an adult with an advanced solid tumor such as melanoma, head and neck, liver or kidney cancer. The CDR3 is CASSLSPGNTIYF. The CDR3 DNA sequence: TGTGCCAGCAGTCTTAGCCCTGGAAACACCATATATTTT.